This T cell receptor (beta chain) was sequenced for a study of cytomegalovirus exposure and HLA in healthy donors. Findings and caveats of the study: Altogether, 160 or so TCR beta chains were recorded as cytomegalovirus-associated.

Use of 60 Vbeta and 13 Jbeta primers characterized the PCR. The table came from immunoSEQ multiplex PCR; TCRdb's copy has only in-frame clones and leaves some out. The sample carries about 110,000 clones, approximately 70% recorded once. In the case of this clone: Its antigen is not known.

Per germline, CDR1 MNHEY and CDR2 SVGAGI. The CDR3 is 12 residues long. Trimming shortened V by 6 bases and J by 7 bases, and 9 bases separated the two germline ends. The clonotype was recovered from a man aged 35-49 years in good health and CMV-seropositive. The specimen was PBMCs. The chain links TRBV6-5 to TRBJ2-2; D remains ambiguous. The CDR3: CASSQASGELFF. The CDR3 coding sequence is TGTGCCAGCAGCCAGGCAAGCGGGGAGCTGTTTTTT.